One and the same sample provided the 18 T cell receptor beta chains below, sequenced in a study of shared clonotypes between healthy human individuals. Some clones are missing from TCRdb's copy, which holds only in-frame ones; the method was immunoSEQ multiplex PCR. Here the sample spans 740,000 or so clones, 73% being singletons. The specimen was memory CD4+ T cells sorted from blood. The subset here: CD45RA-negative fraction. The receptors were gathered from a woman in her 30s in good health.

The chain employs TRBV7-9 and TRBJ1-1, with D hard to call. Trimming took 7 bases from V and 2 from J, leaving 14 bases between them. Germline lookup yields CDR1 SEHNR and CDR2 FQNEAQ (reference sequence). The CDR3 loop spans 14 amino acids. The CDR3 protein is CASTPFGENTEAFF. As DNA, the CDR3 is TGTGCCAGCACCCCCTTCGGAGAAAACACTGAAGCTTTCTTT.

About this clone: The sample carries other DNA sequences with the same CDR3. The CDR3 sequence is CASSLAAGEQYF. The CDR3, as DNA: TGCGCCAGCAGCTTGGCAGCTGGAGAGCAGTACTTC. The V call is TRBV5-1, the J call TRBJ2-7; D is unresolved. Per the germline V gene, CDR1 is SGHRS and CDR2 is YFSETQ. The CDR3 extends over 12 amino acids. Trimming took off 0 bases at V and 7 bases at J, with 8 bases between the two ends.

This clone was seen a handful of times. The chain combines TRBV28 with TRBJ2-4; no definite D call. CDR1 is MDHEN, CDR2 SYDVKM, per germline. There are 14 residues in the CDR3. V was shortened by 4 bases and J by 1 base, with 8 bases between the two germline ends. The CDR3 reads CASSSVGAKNIQYF. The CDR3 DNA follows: TGTGCCAGCAGTTCGGTGGGTGCCAAAAACATTCAGTACTTC. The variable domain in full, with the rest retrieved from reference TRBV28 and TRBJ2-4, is DVKVTQSSRYLVKRTGEKVFLECVQDMDHENMFWYRQDPGLGLRLIYFSYDVKMKEKGDIPEGYSVSREKKERFSLILESASTNQTSMYLCASSSVGAKNIQYFGAGTRLSVL.

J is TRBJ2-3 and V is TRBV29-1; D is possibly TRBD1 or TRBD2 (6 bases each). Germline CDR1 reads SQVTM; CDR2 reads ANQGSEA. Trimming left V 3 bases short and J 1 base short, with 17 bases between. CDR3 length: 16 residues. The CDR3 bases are TGCAGCGTTGATGAAGGAGGGGGTTCTCGCACAGATACGCAGTATTTT. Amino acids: CSVDEGGGSRTDTQYF.

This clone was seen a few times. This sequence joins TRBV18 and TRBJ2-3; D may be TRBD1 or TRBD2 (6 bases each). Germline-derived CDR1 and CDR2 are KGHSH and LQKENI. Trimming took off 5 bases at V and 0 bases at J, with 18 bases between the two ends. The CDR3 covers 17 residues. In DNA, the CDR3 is TGTGCCAGCTCAGTCGACAGGAGGGCCGTCAGCACAGATACGCAGTATTTT. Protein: CASSVDRRAVSTDTQYF.

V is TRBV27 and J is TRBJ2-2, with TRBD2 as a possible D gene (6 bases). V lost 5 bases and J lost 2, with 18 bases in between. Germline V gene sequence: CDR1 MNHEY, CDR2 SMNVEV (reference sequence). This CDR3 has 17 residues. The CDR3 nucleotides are TGTGCCAGCAGTATCCTTCTTGGGGGGTACAACACCGGGGAGCTGTTTTTT. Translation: CASSILLGGYNTGELFF.

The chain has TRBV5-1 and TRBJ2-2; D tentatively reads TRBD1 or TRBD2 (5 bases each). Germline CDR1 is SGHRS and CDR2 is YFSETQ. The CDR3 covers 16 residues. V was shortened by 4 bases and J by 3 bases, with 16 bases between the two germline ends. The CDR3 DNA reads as TGCGCCAGCAGCCCCCGGGACCCACGGGACACCGGGGAGCTGTTTTTT. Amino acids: CASSPRDPRDTGELFF.

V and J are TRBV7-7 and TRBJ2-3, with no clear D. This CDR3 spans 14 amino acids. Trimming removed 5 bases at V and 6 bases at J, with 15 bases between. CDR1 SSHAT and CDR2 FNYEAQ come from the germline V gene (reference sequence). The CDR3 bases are TGTGCCAGCAGCACAATAACCACCCCCGATACGCAGTATTTT. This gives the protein CASSTITTPDTQYF. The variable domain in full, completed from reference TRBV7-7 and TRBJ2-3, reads GAGVSQSPRYKVTKRGQDVTLRCDPISSHATLYWYQQALGQGPEFLTYFNYEAQPDKSGLPSDRFSAERPEGSISTLTIQRTEQRDSAMYRCASSTITTPDTQYFGPGTRLTVL.

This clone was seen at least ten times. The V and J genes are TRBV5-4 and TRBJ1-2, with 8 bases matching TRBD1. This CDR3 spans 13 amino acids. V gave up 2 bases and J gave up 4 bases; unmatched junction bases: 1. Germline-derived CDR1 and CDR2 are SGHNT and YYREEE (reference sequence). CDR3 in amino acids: CASSLDRGYGYTF. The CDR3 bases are TGTGCCAGCAGCTTAGACAGGGGCTATGGCTACACCTTC.

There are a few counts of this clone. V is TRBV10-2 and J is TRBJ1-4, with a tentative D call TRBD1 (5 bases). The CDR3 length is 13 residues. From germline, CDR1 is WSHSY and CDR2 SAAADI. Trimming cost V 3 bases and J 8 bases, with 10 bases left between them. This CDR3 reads CASSDRVREKLFF. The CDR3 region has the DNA TGCGCCAGCAGTGACAGGGTCAGAGAAAAACTGTTTTTT.

CDR3 protein: CASSRGLAGIDTQYF. CDR3 DNA sequence: TGTGCCAGTAGCCGAGGACTAGCGGGTATAGATACGCAGTATTTT. This chain links TRBV19 with TRBJ2-3; 11 nucleotides line up with TRBD2. CDR1 is LNHDA and CDR2 is SQIVND in the germline V gene (reference sequence). The CDR3 contains 15 residues. Trimming at V came to 6 bases and at J to 5 bases, leaving 7 bases not matched to a gene. Full variable domain (remainder filled in from reference TRBV19 and TRBJ2-3): DGGITQSPKYLFRKEGQNVTLSCEQNLNHDAMYWYRQDPGQGLRLIYYSQIVNDFQKGDIAEGYSVSREKKESFPLTVTSAQKNPTAFYLCASSRGLAGIDTQYFGPGTRLTVL.

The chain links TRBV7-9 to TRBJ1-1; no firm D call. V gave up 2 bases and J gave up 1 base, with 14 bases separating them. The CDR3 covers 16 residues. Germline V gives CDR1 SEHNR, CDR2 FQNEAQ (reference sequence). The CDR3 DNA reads TGTGCCAGCAGCTTAACGGGGATCGTGGCGAACACTGAAGCTTTCTTT. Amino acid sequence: CASSLTGIVANTEAFF. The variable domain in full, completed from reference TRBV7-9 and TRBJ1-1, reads DTGVSQNPRHKITKRGQNVTFRCDPISEHNRLYWYRQTLGQGPEFLTYFQNEAQLEKSRLLSDRFSAERPKGSFSTLEIQRTEQGDSAMYLCASSLTGIVANTEAFFGQGTRLTVV.

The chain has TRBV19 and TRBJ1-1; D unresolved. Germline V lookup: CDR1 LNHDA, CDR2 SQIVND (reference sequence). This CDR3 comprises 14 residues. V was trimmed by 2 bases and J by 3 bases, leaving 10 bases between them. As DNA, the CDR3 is TGTGCCAGTAGTATATCGGGGTACGACACTGAAGCTTTCTTT. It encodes CASSISGYDTEAFF.

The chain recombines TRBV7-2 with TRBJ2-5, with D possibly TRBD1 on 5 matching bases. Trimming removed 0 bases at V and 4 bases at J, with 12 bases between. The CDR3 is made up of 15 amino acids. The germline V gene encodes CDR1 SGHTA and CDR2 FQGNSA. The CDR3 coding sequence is TGTGCCAGCAGCTTAGCCAACTCCCAGGGAGAGACCCAGTACTTC. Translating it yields CASSLANSQGETQYF.

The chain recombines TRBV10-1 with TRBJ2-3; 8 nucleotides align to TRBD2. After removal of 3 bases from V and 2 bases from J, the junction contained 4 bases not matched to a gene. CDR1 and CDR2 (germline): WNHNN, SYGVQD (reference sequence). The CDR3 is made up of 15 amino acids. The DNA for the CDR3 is TGCGCCAGCAGTGATGGTAGCGGGAACACAGATACGCAGTATTTT. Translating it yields CASSDGSGNTDTQYF.

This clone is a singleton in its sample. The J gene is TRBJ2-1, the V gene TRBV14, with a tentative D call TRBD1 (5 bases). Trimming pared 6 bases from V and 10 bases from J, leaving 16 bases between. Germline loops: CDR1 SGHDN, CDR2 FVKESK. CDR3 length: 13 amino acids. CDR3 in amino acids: CASSLREFGEQFF. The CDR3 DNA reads TGTGCCAGCAGTCTCAGGGAATTCGGGGAGCAGTTCTTC.

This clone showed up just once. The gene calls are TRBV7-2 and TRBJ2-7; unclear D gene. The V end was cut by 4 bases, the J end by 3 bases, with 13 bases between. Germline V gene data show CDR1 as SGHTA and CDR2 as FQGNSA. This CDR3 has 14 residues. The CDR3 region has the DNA TGTGCCAGCAGCTCCCGCGAACGCCTCTACGAGCAGTACTTC. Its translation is CASSSRERLYEQYF.

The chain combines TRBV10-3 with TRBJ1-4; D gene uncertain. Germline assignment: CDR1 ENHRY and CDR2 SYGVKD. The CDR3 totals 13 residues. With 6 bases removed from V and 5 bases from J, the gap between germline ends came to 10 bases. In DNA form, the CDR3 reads TGTGCCATCAGAGAGGCCCTAAATGAAAAACTGTTTTTT. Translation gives CAIREALNEKLFF.